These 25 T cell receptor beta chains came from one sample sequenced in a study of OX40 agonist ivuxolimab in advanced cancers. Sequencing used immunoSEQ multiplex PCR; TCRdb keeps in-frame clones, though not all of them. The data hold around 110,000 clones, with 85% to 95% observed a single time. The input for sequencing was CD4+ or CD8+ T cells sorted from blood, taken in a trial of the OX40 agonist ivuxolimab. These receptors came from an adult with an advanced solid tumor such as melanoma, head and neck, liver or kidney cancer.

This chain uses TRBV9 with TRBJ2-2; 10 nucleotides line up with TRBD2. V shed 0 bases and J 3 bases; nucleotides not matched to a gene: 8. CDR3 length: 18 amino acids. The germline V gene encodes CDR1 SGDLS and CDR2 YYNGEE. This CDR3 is CASSVEAPSGSYTGELFF. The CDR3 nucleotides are TGTGCCAGCAGCGTAGAGGCTCCTAGCGGGAGTTACACCGGGGAGCTGTTTTTT.

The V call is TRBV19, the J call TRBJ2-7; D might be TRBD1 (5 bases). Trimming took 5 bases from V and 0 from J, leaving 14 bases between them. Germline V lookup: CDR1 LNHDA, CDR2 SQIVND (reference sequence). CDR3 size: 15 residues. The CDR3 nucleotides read TGTGCCAGTAGTGCCATAACAGGAAACTCCTACGAGCAGTACTTC. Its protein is CASSAITGNSYEQYF.

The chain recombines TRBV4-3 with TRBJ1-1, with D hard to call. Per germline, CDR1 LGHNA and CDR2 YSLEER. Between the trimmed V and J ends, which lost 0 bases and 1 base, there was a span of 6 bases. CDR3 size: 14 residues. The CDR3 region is CASSQDSRNTEAFF. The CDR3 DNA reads TGCGCCAGCAGCCAAGATAGTAGGAACACTGAAGCTTTCTTT.

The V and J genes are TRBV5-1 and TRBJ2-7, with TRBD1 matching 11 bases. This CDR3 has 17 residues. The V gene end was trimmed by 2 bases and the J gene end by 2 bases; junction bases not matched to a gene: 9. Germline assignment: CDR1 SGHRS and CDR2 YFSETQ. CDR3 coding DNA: TGCGCCAGCAGCTTCACAGTTTCGGGACAGGGGGCCTACGAGCAGTACTTC. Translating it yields CASSFTVSGQGAYEQYF. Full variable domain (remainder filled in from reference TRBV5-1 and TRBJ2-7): KAGVTQTPRYLIKTRGQQVTLSCSPISGHRSVSWYQQTPGQGLQFLFEYFSETQRNKGNFPGRFSGRQFSNSRSEMNVSTLELGDSALYLCASSFTVSGQGAYEQYFGPGTRLTVT.

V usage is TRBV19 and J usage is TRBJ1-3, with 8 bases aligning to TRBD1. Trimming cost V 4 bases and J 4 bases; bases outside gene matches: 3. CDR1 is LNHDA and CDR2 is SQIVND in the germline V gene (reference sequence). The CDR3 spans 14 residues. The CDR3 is CASSTWTGGNTIYF. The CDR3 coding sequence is TGTGCCAGTAGTACATGGACAGGGGGAAACACCATATATTTT.

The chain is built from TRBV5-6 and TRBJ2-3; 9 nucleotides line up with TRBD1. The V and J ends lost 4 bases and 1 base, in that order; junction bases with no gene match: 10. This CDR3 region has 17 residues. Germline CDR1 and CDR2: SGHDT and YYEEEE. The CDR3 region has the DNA TGTGCCAGCAGCCGTTGGTGGGGACAGGGCGGCACAGATACGCAGTATTTT. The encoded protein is CASSRWWGQGGTDTQYF.

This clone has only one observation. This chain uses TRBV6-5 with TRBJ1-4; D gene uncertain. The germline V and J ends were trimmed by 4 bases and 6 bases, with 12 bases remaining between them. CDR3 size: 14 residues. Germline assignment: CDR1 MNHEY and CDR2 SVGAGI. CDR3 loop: CASSLTREYEKLFF. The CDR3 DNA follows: TGTGCCAGCAGTTTGACGCGGGAATATGAAAAACTGTTTTTT.

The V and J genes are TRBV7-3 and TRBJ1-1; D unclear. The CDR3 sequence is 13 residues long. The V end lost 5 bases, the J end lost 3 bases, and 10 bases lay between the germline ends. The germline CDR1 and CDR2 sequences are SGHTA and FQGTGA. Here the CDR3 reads CASSLTKYTEAFF. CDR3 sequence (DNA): TGTGCCAGCAGCCTTACCAAGTACACTGAAGCTTTCTTT.

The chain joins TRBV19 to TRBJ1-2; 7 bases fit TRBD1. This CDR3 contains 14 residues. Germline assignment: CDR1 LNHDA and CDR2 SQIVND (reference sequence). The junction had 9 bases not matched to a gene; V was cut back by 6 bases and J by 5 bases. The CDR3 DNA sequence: TGTGCCAGTAGGCCCGGGACAGTCCTTTATGGCTACACCTTC. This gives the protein CASRPGTVLYGYTF.

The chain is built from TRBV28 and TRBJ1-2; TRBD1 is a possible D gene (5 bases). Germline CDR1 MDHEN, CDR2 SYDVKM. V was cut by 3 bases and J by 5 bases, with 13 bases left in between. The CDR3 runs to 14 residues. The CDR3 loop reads CASSFGAQEYGYTF. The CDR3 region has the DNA TGTGCCAGCAGTTTTGGTGCACAGGAGTATGGCTACACCTTC.

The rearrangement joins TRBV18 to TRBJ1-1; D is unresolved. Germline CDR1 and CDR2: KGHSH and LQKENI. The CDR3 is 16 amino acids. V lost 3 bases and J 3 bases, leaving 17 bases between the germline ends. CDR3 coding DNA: TGTGCCAGCTCACCCCCGGATCGAGGGCGGGACACTGAAGCTTTCTTT. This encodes CASSPPDRGRDTEAFF.

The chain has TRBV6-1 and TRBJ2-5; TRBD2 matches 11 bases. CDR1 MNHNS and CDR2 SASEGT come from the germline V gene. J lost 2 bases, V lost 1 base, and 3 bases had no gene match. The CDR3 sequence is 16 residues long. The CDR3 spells CASSEGLAGGQETQYF. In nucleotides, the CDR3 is TGTGCCAGCAGTGAAGGCCTAGCGGGAGGACAAGAGACCCAGTACTTC.

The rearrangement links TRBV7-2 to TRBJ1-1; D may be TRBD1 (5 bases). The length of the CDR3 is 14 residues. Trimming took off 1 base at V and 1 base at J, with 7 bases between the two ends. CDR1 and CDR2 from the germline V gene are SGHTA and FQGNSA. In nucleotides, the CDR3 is TGTGCCAGCAGCTTAGGGGGCGGGAACACTGAAGCTTTCTTT. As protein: CASSLGGGNTEAFF.

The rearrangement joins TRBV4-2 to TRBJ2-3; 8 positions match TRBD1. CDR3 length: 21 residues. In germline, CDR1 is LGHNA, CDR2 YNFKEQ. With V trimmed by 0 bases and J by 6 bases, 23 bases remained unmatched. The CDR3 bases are TGTGCCAGCAGCCAAGATTACGGACAGGGATTAGTACCCCGCGATGTGGATACGCAGTATTTT. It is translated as CASSQDYGQGLVPRDVDTQYF.

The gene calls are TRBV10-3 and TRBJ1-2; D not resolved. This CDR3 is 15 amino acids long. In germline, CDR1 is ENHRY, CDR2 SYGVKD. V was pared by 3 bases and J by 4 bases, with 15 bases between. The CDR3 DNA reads TGTGCCATCAGTGACCCTTCAAGAGAGGGCTATGGCTACACCTTC. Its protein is CAISDPSREGYGYTF.

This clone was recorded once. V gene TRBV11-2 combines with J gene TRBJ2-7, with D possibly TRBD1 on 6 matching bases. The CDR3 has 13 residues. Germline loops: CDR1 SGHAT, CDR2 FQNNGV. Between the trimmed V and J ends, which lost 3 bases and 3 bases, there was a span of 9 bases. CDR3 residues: CASSFQQGYEQYF. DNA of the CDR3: TGTGCCAGCAGCTTTCAACAGGGCTACGAGCAGTACTTC.

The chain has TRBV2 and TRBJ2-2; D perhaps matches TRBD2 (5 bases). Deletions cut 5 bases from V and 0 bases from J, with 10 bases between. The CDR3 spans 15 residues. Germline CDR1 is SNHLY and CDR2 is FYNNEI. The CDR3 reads CASSSDSANTGELFF. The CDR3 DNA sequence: TGTGCCAGCAGTTCGGACTCCGCGAACACCGGGGAGCTGTTTTTT. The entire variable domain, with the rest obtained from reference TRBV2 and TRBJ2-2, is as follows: EPEVTQTPSHQVTQMGQEVILRCVPISNHLYFYWYRQILGQKVEFLVSFYNNEISEKSEIFDDQFSVERPDGSNFTLKIRSTKLEDSAMYFCASSSDSANTGELFFGEGSRLTVL.

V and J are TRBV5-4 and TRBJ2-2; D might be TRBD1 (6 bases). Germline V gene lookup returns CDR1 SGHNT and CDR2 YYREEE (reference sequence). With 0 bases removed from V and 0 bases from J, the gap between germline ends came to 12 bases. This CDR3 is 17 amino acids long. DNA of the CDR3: TGTGCCAGCAGCTTGGGTCGGCCAGGGGCGAACACCGGGGAGCTGTTTTTT. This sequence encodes CASSLGRPGANTGELFF. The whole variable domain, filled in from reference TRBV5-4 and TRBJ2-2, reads ETGVTQSPTHLIKTRGQQVTLRCSSQSGHNTVSWYQQALGQGPQFIFQYYREEENGRGNFPPRFSGLQFPNYSSELNVNALELDDSALYLCASSLGRPGANTGELFFGEGSRLTVL.

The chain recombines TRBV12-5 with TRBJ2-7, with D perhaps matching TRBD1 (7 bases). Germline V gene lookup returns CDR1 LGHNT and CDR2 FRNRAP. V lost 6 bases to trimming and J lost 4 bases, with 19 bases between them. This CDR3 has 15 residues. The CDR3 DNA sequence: TGTGCTAGTGGCACATGGGCAGGGGGGACTTACGAGCAGTACTTC. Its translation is CASGTWAGGTYEQYF.

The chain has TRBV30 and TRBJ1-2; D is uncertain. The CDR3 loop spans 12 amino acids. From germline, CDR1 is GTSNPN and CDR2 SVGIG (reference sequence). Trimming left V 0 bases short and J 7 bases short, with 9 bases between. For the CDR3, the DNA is TGTGCCTGGAGTGTAACCGGGCGTGGCTACACCTTC. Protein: CAWSVTGRGYTF.

Here the CDR3 reads CASSFQREGPNGELFF. The CDR3 DNA follows: TGTGCCAGCAGCTTCCAGCGGGAGGGCCCAAACGGGGAGCTGTTTTTT. The chain recombines TRBV7-9 with TRBJ2-2, with 10 bases aligning to TRBD2. This CDR3 spans 16 amino acids. V gave up 3 bases and J gave up 7 bases; unmatched junction bases: 8. Germline loops: CDR1 SEHNR, CDR2 FQNEAQ (reference sequence).

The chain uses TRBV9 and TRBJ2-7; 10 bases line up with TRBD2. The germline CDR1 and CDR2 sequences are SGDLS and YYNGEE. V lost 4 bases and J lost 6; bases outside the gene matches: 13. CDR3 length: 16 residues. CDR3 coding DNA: TGTGCCAGCAGCCCCAGTCAGTCTAGCGGGAGTCGCGAGCAGTACTTC. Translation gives CASSPSQSSGSREQYF.

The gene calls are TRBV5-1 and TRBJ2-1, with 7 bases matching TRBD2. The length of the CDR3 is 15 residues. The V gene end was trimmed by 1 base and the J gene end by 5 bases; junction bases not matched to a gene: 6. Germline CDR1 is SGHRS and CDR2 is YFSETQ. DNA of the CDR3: TGCGCCAGCAGCTTGAGGGCGGGAGTAAACAATGAGCAGTTCTTC. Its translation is CASSLRAGVNNEQFF.

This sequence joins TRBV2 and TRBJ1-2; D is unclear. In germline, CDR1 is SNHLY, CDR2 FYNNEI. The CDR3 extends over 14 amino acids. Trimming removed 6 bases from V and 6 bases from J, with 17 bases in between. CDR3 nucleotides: TGTGCCAGCAGAGGAGTAAGGGCGGGCCATGGCTACACCTTC. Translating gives CASRGVRAGHGYTF.

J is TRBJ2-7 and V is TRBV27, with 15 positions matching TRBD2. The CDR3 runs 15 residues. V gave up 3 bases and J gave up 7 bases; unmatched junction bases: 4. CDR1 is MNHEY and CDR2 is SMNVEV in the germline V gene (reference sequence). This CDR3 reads CASSFGTSGRREQYF. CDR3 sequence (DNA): TGTGCCAGCAGTTTTGGGACTAGCGGGAGGCGTGAGCAGTACTTC.